What follows describes a single TCR beta chain. This record comes from a study of blood T cell repertoires in COVID-19. The germline V gene has CDR1 SGHAT and CDR2 FQNNGV. The CDR3 loop spans 14 amino acids. Trimming stripped 4 bases from V and 1 base from J, with 10 bases between. TCRdb's table, derived via immunoSEQ multiplex PCR, lists solely in-frame clones and lacks some. The sample has 100,000 to 150,000 clones, roughly 74% seen once. The chain carries TRBV11-2 and TRBJ1-1; perhaps TRBD1 as D (5 bases). Sequenced: peripheral blood. This receptor was taken from a man aged 60 to 69 with acute or convalescent COVID-19. The CDR3 is CASSSKGQNTEAFF. CDR3 coding DNA: TGTGCCAGCAGCTCCAAAGGACAGAACACTGAAGCTTTCTTT.